What follows is one T cell receptor beta chain and its context. Its antigen is unidentified. The data stem from a study of OX40 agonist ivuxolimab in advanced cancers. About the research overall: Across the patients, intravenous ivuxolimab was delivered every 2 weeks at 0.01 to 10 mg/kg. There were three patients with partial responses, one having hepatocellular carcinoma and two cutaneous melanoma.

Using immunoSEQ multiplex PCR, the repertoire was profiled, and TCRdb retains in-frame clones only, with some absent. The data show under 85,000 clones, around 82% seen once. Study-level points and caveats: Averaged across samples, CD8+ T cells carried more expanded clones than CD4+ did.

The CDR3 length is 13 residues. The V gene end was trimmed by 6 bases and the J gene end by 3 bases; junction bases not matched to a gene: 6. From germline, CDR1 is SQVTM and CDR2 ANQGSEA. The sequencing used CD4+ or CD8+ T cells sorted from blood, collected in a trial of the OX40 agonist ivuxolimab. This sequence joins TRBV29-1 and TRBJ2-3; TRBD1 agrees at 7 bases. This clonotype originated in an adult with an advanced solid tumor such as melanoma, head and neck, liver or kidney cancer. CDR3 loop: CSVPGQKTDTQYF. For the CDR3, the DNA is TGCAGCGTACCGGGACAGAAGACAGATACGCAGTATTTT.